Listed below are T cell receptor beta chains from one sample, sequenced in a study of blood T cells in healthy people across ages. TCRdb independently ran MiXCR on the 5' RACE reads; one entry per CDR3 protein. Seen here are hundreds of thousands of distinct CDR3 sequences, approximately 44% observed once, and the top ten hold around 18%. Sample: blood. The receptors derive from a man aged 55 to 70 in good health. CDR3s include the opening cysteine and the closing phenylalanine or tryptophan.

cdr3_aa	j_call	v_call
CASSMAVVGYTF	TRBJ1-2	TRBV19
CASSYGGTGGYNSPLHF	TRBJ1-6	TRBV6-2/TRBV6-3
CASSPPGRTAEMGYTF	TRBJ1-2	TRBV18
CSVEGAGNTIYF	TRBJ1-3	TRBV29-1
CASSRRDRGYQPQHF	TRBJ1-5	TRBV5-6
CASSPGTGGRVNEQYF	TRBJ2-4	TRBV18
CSARADRDRGVHYGYTF	TRBJ1-2	TRBV20-1
CASSTQGLARPDTQYF	TRBJ2-3	TRBV7-9
CANRPINRGRDQETQYF	TRBJ2-5	TRBV6-2/TRBV6-3
CASSFSEANYGYTF	TRBJ1-2	TRBV7-8
CASRPGLQETQYF	TRBJ2-5	TRBV5-1
CATSRESLVGGGEQFF	TRBJ2-1	TRBV15
CASSAGTVEGGYTF	TRBJ1-2	TRBV7-9
CASSLGGTYNEQFF	TRBJ2-1	TRBV7-6
CASRLQGSRETQYF	TRBJ2-5	TRBV6-1
CASSFRQGNTGELFF	TRBJ2-2	TRBV27
CASSFKGMETQYF	TRBJ2-5	TRBV7-2
CSAAARQGPYNEQFF	TRBJ2-1	TRBV20-1
CAISDRGPSEAFF	TRBJ1-1	TRBV10-3
CASSLRGPDEQYF	TRBJ2-7	TRBV7-9
CAISESRTSGETDTQYF	TRBJ2-3	TRBV10-3
CASSFGDRLVTEAFF	TRBJ1-1	TRBV12-3/TRBV12-4
CASSQEGGRGPYEQYF	TRBJ2-7	TRBV4-3
CASRILGELFF	TRBJ2-2	TRBV5-1
CASSLFPPPGEQYF	TRBJ2-7	TRBV11-2
CSAASGNRVGQFF	TRBJ2-1	TRBV20-1
CSARDSGMAVITEAFF	TRBJ1-1	TRBV20-1
CASSFIVGGGRTEAFF	TRBJ1-1	TRBV12-3/TRBV12-4
CASSPMGERGKLFF	TRBJ1-4	TRBV14
CASSSRTGDNEQFF	TRBJ2-1	TRBV7-6
CASSSGTGTYNEQFF	TRBJ2-1	TRBV28
CASSLYRTTDTQYF	TRBJ2-3	TRBV11-2
CASSQGAYYGYTF	TRBJ1-2	TRBV6-1
CASEAIGFGDEQFF	TRBJ2-1	TRBV11-2
CASSLDAFEGYGYTF	TRBJ1-2	TRBV7-2
CASSTIAANTGELFF	TRBJ2-2	TRBV19
CASSGGPGDNEKLFF	TRBJ1-4	TRBV25-1
CSVPVGSGRYNEQFF	TRBJ2-1	TRBV29-1
CASSKAGTLEQYF	TRBJ2-7	TRBV7-9
CASSGTANSYEQYF	TRBJ2-7	TRBV5-4
CASFPGTSALLAKNIQYF	TRBJ2-4	TRBV7-2
CASSLGPSSYEQYF	TRBJ2-7	TRBV5-1
CASSQDPAGLHNEQFF	TRBJ2-1	TRBV4-1
CSAYQGRDEQFF	TRBJ2-1	TRBV20-1
CASRPGTGWNEQYF	TRBJ2-7	TRBV12-3/TRBV12-4
CASSDNFYEQYF	TRBJ2-7	TRBV25-1
CAWSGQGETQYF	TRBJ2-5	TRBV30
CASSRQMTGEGDTQYF	TRBJ2-3	TRBV7-9
CASSLNPQAGGQDTQYF	TRBJ2-3	TRBV27
CASSYEAQTSYEQYF	TRBJ2-7	TRBV6-2/TRBV6-3
CASRRPKSHYEQYF	TRBJ2-7	TRBV6-2/TRBV6-3
CASSFGTDRETQYF	TRBJ2-5	TRBV12-3/TRBV12-4
CASSQAFTGRGANVLTF	TRBJ2-6	TRBV4-3